This T cell receptor (beta chain) was recovered during a study of identical twins. Study-level results: Researchers caution that invariant MAIT and iNKT cells could partly confound zero-insertion analyses. Shared out-of-frame alpha sequences (those common to twins) showed excess low generation probability. Fewer insertions were carried by abundant cord blood beta clonotypes, but none was seen in memory repertoires. The study drew conclusions from cross-sectional statistical analysis, not from following the same donors.

TCRdb reprocessed the 5' RACE reads via MiXCR and lists one record per CDR3 protein. Of 420,000 or so distinct CDR3 sequences in the sample, 15% to 20% were seen once. On this clonotype itself: As yet, its antigen is unknown.

V was trimmed by 1 base and J by 12 bases, leaving 13 bases between them. Germline V gene lookup returns CDR1 SGHAT and CDR2 FQNNGV. The CDR3 sequence is 13 residues long. The sequenced sample was naive T cells sorted from blood. J is TRBJ2-4 and V is TRBV11-2, with D unclear. The receptor's source is a man between 45 and 60 years old in good health. DNA of the CDR3: TGTGCCAGCAGCTTAGTTATACAGACAACTCAGTACTTC. This translates into CASSLVIQTTQYF.